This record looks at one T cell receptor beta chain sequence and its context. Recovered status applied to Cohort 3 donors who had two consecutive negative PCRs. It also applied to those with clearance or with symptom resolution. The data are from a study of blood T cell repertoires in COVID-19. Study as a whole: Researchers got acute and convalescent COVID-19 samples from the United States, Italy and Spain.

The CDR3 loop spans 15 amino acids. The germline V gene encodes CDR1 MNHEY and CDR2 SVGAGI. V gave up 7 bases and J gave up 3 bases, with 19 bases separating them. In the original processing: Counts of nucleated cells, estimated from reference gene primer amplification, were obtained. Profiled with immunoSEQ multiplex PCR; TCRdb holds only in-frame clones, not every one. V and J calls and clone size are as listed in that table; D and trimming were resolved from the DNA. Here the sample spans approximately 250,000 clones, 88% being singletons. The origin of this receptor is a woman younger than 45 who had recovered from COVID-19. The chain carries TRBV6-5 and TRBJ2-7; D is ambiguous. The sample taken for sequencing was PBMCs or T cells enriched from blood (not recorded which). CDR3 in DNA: TGTGCCAGCACCCCAACCCAGGCCAGCCTCTACGAGCAGTACTTC. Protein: CASTPTQASLYEQYF.